The 20 T cell receptor beta chains reported below all come from one sample, sequenced in a study of T cells after yellow fever vaccination. Each CDR3 protein gets one entry after TCRdb re-called the 5' RACE reads with MiXCR. The table shows about 350,000 distinct CDR3 sequences, with 12% occurring only once. The source material was CD4+ T cells sorted from PBMCs, sampled 15 days after the yellow fever booster vaccination. These receptors originate from a young man who received the YFV17D yellow fever vaccine.

This clonotype was recorded a few times. The J gene is TRBJ1-5, the V gene TRBV12-3 or TRBV12-4; a possible D gene is TRBD1 (5 bases). The CDR3 is 15 amino acids. Deletions cut 1 base from V and 9 bases from J, with 16 bases between. CDR3 loop: CASSLGYGGWRPQHF. In nucleotides, the CDR3 is TGTGCCAGCAGTTTAGGGTACGGGGGTTGGAGGCCCCAGCATTTT.

There are a few counts of this clonotype. V is TRBV7-9 and J is TRBJ2-1; D ambiguous. Trimming cost V 5 bases and J 4 bases, with 18 bases left between them. The CDR3 contains 16 residues. In germline, CDR1 is SEHNR, CDR2 FQNEAQ (reference sequence). The CDR3 DNA reads as TGTGCCAGCAGCCCACCCGGTCTAGTACTATACAATGAGCAGTTCTTC. This translates into CASSPPGLVLYNEQFF.

There are many counts of this clonotype. This chain uses TRBV5-1 with TRBJ2-3, with D perhaps TRBD1 (6 bases). The CDR3 covers 15 residues. Germline V gene lookup returns CDR1 SGHRS and CDR2 YFSETQ. V was shortened by 4 bases and J by 3 bases, with 15 bases between the two germline ends. In nucleotides, the CDR3 is TGCGCCAGCAGCGATCGACAGGCCCTAACAGATACGCAGTATTTT. This translates into CASSDRQALTDTQYF.

This clonotype came up a few times. This sequence joins TRBV2 and TRBJ2-3, with D unresolved. The CDR3 is made up of 12 amino acids. V gave up 0 bases and J gave up 6 bases, with 4 bases separating them. Germline lookup yields CDR1 SNHLY and CDR2 FYNNEI. CDR3 in amino acids: CASSEAQDTQYF. DNA of the CDR3: TGTGCCAGCAGTGAAGCGCAGGATACGCAGTATTTT.

This clonotype has a handful of counts. This rearrangement joins TRBV6-1 to TRBJ1-2, with 8 positions matching TRBD1. The CDR3 sequence is 15 residues long. V trimming: 1 base; J trimming: 6 bases; junction bases outside the gene matches: 7. The germline V gene encodes CDR1 MNHNS and CDR2 SASEGT. The CDR3 nucleotides read TGTGCCAGCAGTGAAGACTGGCAGGGGGCCAATGGCTACACCTTC. Translated, it gives CASSEDWQGANGYTF.

The table lists this clonotype with a few counts. This chain uses TRBV5-6 with TRBJ2-7, with 9 nucleotides matching TRBD1. This CDR3 is built from 13 residues. Germline CDR1 and CDR2: SGHDT and YYEEEE. V lost 4 bases, J lost 7 bases, and 6 bases stayed unmatched. CDR3 sequence (DNA): TGTGCCAGCAGCCCGGACAGGGGCTTTGAGCAGTACTTC. This sequence encodes CASSPDRGFEQYF.

In its sample, this clonotype was seen many times. The V call is TRBV5-1, the J call TRBJ1-5; D call uncertain. Germline CDR1 and CDR2: SGHRS and YFSETQ. The V end lost 0 bases, the J end lost 6 bases, and 10 bases lay between the germline ends. The CDR3 sequence is 14 residues long. The CDR3 loop is CASSLAEGGQPQHF. CDR3 nucleotide sequence: TGCGCCAGCAGCTTGGCCGAGGGTGGTCAGCCCCAGCATTTT. Filled out from reference TRBV5-1 and TRBJ1-5, the complete variable domain reads KAGVTQTPRYLIKTRGQQVTLSCSPISGHRSVSWYQQTPGQGLQFLFEYFSETQRNKGNFPGRFSGRQFSNSRSEMNVSTLELGDSALYLCASSLAEGGQPQHFGDGTRLSIL.

The chain employs TRBV5-5 and TRBJ2-7, with 8 bases that match TRBD1. With V trimmed by 4 bases and J by 5 bases, 5 bases remained unmatched. CDR1 SGHKS and CDR2 YYEKEE come from the germline V gene (reference sequence). CDR3 size: 13 residues. CDR3 protein: CASSADRGHEQYF. CDR3 coding DNA: TGTGCCAGCAGCGCTGACAGGGGCCACGAGCAGTACTTC.

This clonotype was detected only a few times. The chain is built from TRBV5-1 and TRBJ2-5; D gene ambiguous. Trimming left V 0 bases short and J 5 bases short, with 14 bases between. Germline CDR1 reads SGHRS; CDR2 reads YFSETQ. The CDR3 is 15 amino acids. The CDR3 reads CASSLGATSVETQYF. CDR3 DNA sequence: TGCGCCAGCAGCTTGGGGGCAACCTCCGTCGAGACCCAGTACTTC.

This clonotype appeared many times. The V and J genes are TRBV5-1 and TRBJ2-2, with TRBD2 as a possible D gene (7 bases). The CDR3 runs to 16 residues. Per germline, CDR1 SGHRS and CDR2 YFSETQ. The ends were cut back, 1 base at V and 2 bases at J, with 12 bases in the middle. The DNA of the CDR3 is TGCGCCAGCAGCTTGCTGGGGGGGGCCAACACCGGGGAGCTGTTTTTT. It codes for CASSLLGGANTGELFF.

V gene TRBV4-1 combines with J gene TRBJ1-5; no clear D gene. The germline gives CDR1 MGHRA, CDR2 YSYEKL. CDR3 length: 15 amino acids. Trimming cost V 0 bases and J 7 bases, with 13 bases left between them. The CDR3 sequence is CASSQEYRVGQPQHF. As DNA, the CDR3 is TGCGCCAGCAGCCAAGAGTACAGAGTGGGACAGCCCCAGCATTTT.

This rearrangement joins TRBV21-1 to TRBJ1-1; no check of the table's D call, TRBD1, against the DNA was made. TRBV21-1 is termed a pseudogene. CDR3 length: 13 residues. Here the CDR3 reads CASSPEGYTEAFF. CDR3 DNA: TGTGCCAGCAGCCCCGAGGGGTACACTGAAGCTTTCTTT.

Regarding this clonotype: A much larger clone lies a single base off, so this may be a read error. The V gene is TRBV19, the J gene TRBJ2-5, with 7 bases that match TRBD2. Germline-derived CDR1 and CDR2 are LNHDA and SQIVND (reference sequence). The CDR3 runs 15 residues. Written as DNA, the CDR3 is TGTGCCAGTAGTTTATCCCTAGCGGTACAAGAGACCGAGTACTTC. Protein: CASSLSLAVQETEYF.

This sequence joins TRBV11-2 and TRBJ1-2, with D unresolved. CDR1 and CDR2 from the germline V gene are SGHAT and FQNNGV. This CDR3 is built from 14 residues. The V end lost 0 bases, the J end lost 4 bases, and 9 bases lay between the germline ends. CDR3: CASSLERGGYGYTF. As DNA, the CDR3 is TGTGCCAGCAGCTTAGAGCGGGGTGGCTATGGCTACACCTTC.

The chain links TRBV9 to TRBJ2-3, with unresolved D. The germline gives CDR1 SGDLS, CDR2 YYNGEE. The V gene lost 0 bases and the J gene lost 1 base, with 6 bases spanning the gap. The CDR3 is 14 amino acids. The CDR3 loop reads CASSVAERTDTQYF. The DNA for the CDR3 is TGTGCCAGCAGCGTAGCTGAACGCACAGATACGCAGTATTTT.

The genes are TRBV5-1 and TRBJ2-3, with D perhaps matching TRBD2 (5 bases). Germline V lookup: CDR1 SGHRS, CDR2 YFSETQ. The germline V and J ends were trimmed by 4 bases and 1 base, with 19 bases remaining between them. The CDR3 is made up of 17 amino acids. The CDR3 nucleotides read TGCGCCAGCAGCAAATATTCTTTCCGGGAAGGCACAGATACGCAGTATTTT. It is translated as CASSKYSFREGTDTQYF.

For the CDR3, the DNA is TGTGCCAGCAGCCAGAACAGAGATCAGCCCCAGCATTTT. The encoded protein is CASSQNRDQPQHF. The chain links TRBV16 to TRBJ1-5; D is undetermined. Germline V CDR1 and CDR2: KGHSY, FQNENV. The length of the CDR3 is 13 residues. Trimming cost V 3 bases and J 5 bases, with 8 bases left between them.

The V and J genes are TRBV11-2 and TRBJ2-1; D is ambiguous. V lost 5 bases and J lost 9, with 14 bases in between. Germline CDR1 SGHAT, CDR2 FQNNGV. This CDR3 spans 13 amino acids. CDR3 nucleotide sequence: TGTGCCAGCAGCCCACCCCTTGCCCGTGAGCAGTTCTTC. This encodes CASSPPLAREQFF.

This clonotype occurred a few times. This chain connects TRBV30 to TRBJ2-7; 7 nucleotides align to TRBD1. The CDR3 loop spans 11 amino acids. J lost 6 bases, V lost 3 bases, and 2 bases had no gene match. Germline V gene data show CDR1 as GTSNPN and CDR2 as SVGIG (reference sequence). CDR3 DNA sequence: TGTGCCTGGAGCAGGGGGTTCGAGCAGTACTTC. This gives the protein CAWSRGFEQYF.

This clonotype was seen only a few times. The J gene is TRBJ2-3, the V gene TRBV19; 8 nucleotides agree with TRBD2. This CDR3 has 14 amino acids. CDR1 and CDR2 from the germline V gene are LNHDA and SQIVND (reference sequence). After removal of 8 bases from V and 1 base from J, the junction contained 5 bases not matched to a gene. This CDR3 reads CASHAGGGTDTQYF. CDR3 nucleotide sequence: TGTGCCAGTCATGCGGGGGGTGGCACAGATACGCAGTATTTT. The complete variable domain, with remaining parts taken from reference TRBV19 and TRBJ2-3, reads DGGITQSPKYLFRKEGQNVTLSCEQNLNHDAMYWYRQDPGQGLRLIYYSQIVNDFQKGDIAEGYSVSREKKESFPLTVTSAQKNPTAFYLCASHAGGGTDTQYFGPGTRLTVL.